A selection of T cell receptor beta chains follows, all from one sample in a study of shared clonotypes between healthy human individuals. The table came from immunoSEQ multiplex PCR; TCRdb's copy has only in-frame clones and leaves some out. The sample has over a million clones, around 95% seen once. What was sequenced was naive CD4+ T cells sorted from blood. All receptors derive from a young man in good health. CDR3s include the opening cysteine and the closing phenylalanine or tryptophan. Fields, in order: V gene, J gene, clone size, D gene, CDR3 protein, CDR3 DNA. A D gene is named only where the DNA matches it firmly. Clone size is shown for a subset of rows, as once, few, many or a class of expanded clone.

TRBV27,TRBJ2-2,-,-,CASSSIQTGELFF,TGTGCCAGCAGTTCGATCCAGACCGGGGAGCTGTTTTTT
TRBV9,TRBJ2-2,-,-,CASSVMLVGELFF,TGTGCCAGCAGCGTTATGCTAGTCGGGGAGCTGTTTTTT
TRBV28,TRBJ2-1,-,TRBD2,CASTSSGSTYNEQFF,TGTGCCAGCACTTCTAGCGGGAGCACCTACAATGAGCAGTTCTTC
TRBV19,TRBJ1-5,-,-,CASGRARGNQPQHF,TGTGCCAGTGGGAGGGCGCGGGGCAATCAGCCCCAGCATTTT
TRBV7-7,TRBJ2-2,once,TRBD2,CASSLSGINTGELFF,TGTGCTAGCAGCCTTAGCGGGATCAACACCGGGGAGCTGTTTTTT
TRBV18,TRBJ2-5,-,-,CASSPPAGRQETQYF,TGTGCCAGCTCACCACCGGCGGGAAGGCAAGAGACCCAGTACTTC
TRBV6-5,TRBJ2-2,once,-,CASRSGIRGGELFF,TGTGCCAGCAGGTCGGGAATTCGGGGCGGGGAGCTGTTTTTT
TRBV7-2,TRBJ2-5,-,-,CASSFRQHHETQYF,TGTGCCAGCAGCTTCCGACAGCACCATGAGACCCAGTACTTC
TRBV4-1,TRBJ1-5,-,-,CASSRAAGLNQPQHF,TGCGCCAGCAGCCGAGCGGCAGGGCTTAATCAGCCCCAGCATTTT
TRBV15,TRBJ1-3,-,-,CATSRDRSGLSGNTIYF,TGTGCCACCAGCAGAGATCGATCAGGGCTCTCTGGAAACACCATATATTTT
TRBV28,TRBJ1-3,-,-,CASSLLGTPSGNTIYF,TGTGCCAGCAGTTTATTGGGCACCCCCTCGGGAAACACCATATATTTT
TRBV7-6,TRBJ2-5,-,-,CASSLAWGQETQYF,TGTGCCAGCAGCTTAGCGTGGGGACAAGAGACCCAGTACTTC
TRBV6-6,TRBJ2-2,-,TRBD2,CASSLAGSNTGELFF,TGTGCCAGCTCATTAGCGGGGTCGAACACCGGGGAGCTGTTTTTT
TRBV7-2,TRBJ2-5,-,TRBD1,CASSPTGDRETQYF,TGTGCCAGCAGCCCTACAGGGGATCGAGAGACCCAGTACTTC
TRBV4-1,TRBJ1-4,-,TRBD1,CASSPSGGDEKLFF,TGCGCCAGCAGCCCTTCAGGGGGGGATGAAAAACTGTTTTTT
TRBV4-1,TRBJ2-3,-,-,CASSQLRDTDTQYF,TGCGCCAGCAGCCAACTAAGAGACACAGATACGCAGTATTTT
TRBV6-6,TRBJ2-7,-,-,CASSRTRYEQYF,TGTGCCAGCAGTCGGACACGCTACGAGCAGTACTTC
TRBV19,TRBJ2-1,-,TRBD1,CASSRTGVYNEQFF,TGTGCCAGTAGTCGGACAGGGGTGTACAATGAGCAGTTCTTC
TRBV9,TRBJ2-1,-,-,CASSVRGIAEFDEQFF,TGTGCCAGCAGCGTGAGGGGGATAGCTGAGTTTGATGAGCAGTTCTTC
TRBV19,TRBJ2-3,-,-,CASGPHTDTQYF,TGTGCCAGTGGCCCACACACAGATACGCAGTATTTT
TRBV7-9,TRBJ1-1,-,-,CACYLNTEAFF,TGTGCCTGTTATCTGAACACTGAAGCTTTCTTT
TRBV7-9,TRBJ2-7,-,-,CASGWYEQYF,TGTGCCAGCGGCTGGTACGAGCAGTACTTC